Listed below are T cell receptor beta chains from one sample, sequenced in a study of vaccination effects on CD4 cells after COVID-19. The antigens of these receptors remain unknown. TCRdb keeps only in-frame clones here, not all; method: immunoSEQ multiplex PCR. The sample lists about 50,000 clones; 65% to 75% were seen once. Here the sequenced sample was CD4+ T cells from PBMCs cultured without peptide, taken after COVID-19 vaccination. Receptors originate from a human donor who had a prior SARS-CoV-2 infection. CDR3s include the opening cysteine and the closing phenylalanine or tryptophan. D genes are given only for firm matches. Clone size appears in some rows only: once, few, many, or a class for an expanded clone.

TRBV5-1	TRBJ2-1	NA	TRBD2	TGCGCCAGCAGCCCAGGGACTAGCGGAGGGTTGTTCTCCTACAATGAGCAGTTCTTC	CASSPGTSGGLFSYNEQFF
TRBV19	TRBJ1-5	NA	NA	TGTGCCGTGGGGGGTCAGCCCCAGCATTTT	CAVGGQPQHF
TRBV7-2	TRBJ2-7	NA	NA	TGTGCCAGCAGCCATGGGACGTCCGGTACCTACGAGCAGTACTTC	CASSHGTSGTYEQYF
TRBV11-2	TRBJ1-3	NA	TRBD1	TGTGCCAGCAGCGCGACCGGGACAGGGTTCCCTGGAAACACCATATATTTT	CASSATGTGFPGNTIYF
TRBV6-5	TRBJ2-7	few	NA	TGTGCCAGCAGATTACTAGCCCTCAGCTCCTACGAGCAGTACTTC	CASRLLALSSYEQYF
TRBV27	TRBJ1-1	NA	NA	TGTGCCAGCAGAACAAACAGGGTTACTGAAGCTTTCTTT	CASRTNRVTEAFF
TRBV3-1/TRBV3-2	TRBJ2-5	NA	NA	TGTGCCAGCAGCCATCTGGGACTTCAAGAGACCCAGTACTTC	CASSHLGLQETQYF
TRBV19	TRBJ2-1	NA	TRBD2	TGTGCCAGTAGTCTAGCGGGGGGTTTTAATGAGCAGTTCTTC	CASSLAGGFNEQFF
TRBV5-1	TRBJ2-7	NA	TRBD1	TGCGCCATCCCAAGCTTGCGCAGGGGGATTCGGGACGAGCAGTACTTC	CAIPSLRRGIRDEQYF
TRBV7-9	TRBJ2-6	NA	TRBD1	TGTGCCAGCAGCTCAGACAGGGCTGGGGCCAACGTCCTGACTTTC	CASSSDRAGANVLTF
TRBV5-4	TRBJ2-5	NA	NA	TGTGCCAGCAGCTTGGGGTCGGTCCAAGAGACCCAGTACTTC	CASSLGSVQETQYF
TRBV15	TRBJ1-5	NA	NA	TGTGCCACCAGCGGCGGAGGGGGGCAGGTCTCGCATCAGCCCCAGCATTTT	CATSGGGGQVSHQPQHF
TRBV28	TRBJ2-3	once	NA	TGTGCCGGCAGGGGACCTAACACAGATACGCAGTATTTT	CAGRGPNTDTQYF
TRBV7-9	TRBJ2-1	NA	NA	TGTGCCAGCCAGGACCGGACGAATGAGCAGTTCTTC	CASQDRTNEQFF
TRBV9	TRBJ1-2	few	TRBD1	TGTGCCAGCAGCCCTCACAGGGGCGGTGGCTACACCTTC	CASSPHRGGGYTF
TRBV6-6	TRBJ1-3	NA	NA	TGTGCCAGCAGCCAATACGAGATATCGAGAAACACCATATATTTT	CASSQYEISRNTIYF
TRBV2	TRBJ1-1	NA	NA	TGTGCCAGCAGTGCAGGGGTGAACACTGAAGCTTTCTTT	CASSAGVNTEAFF
TRBV30	TRBJ2-2	NA	TRBD2	TGTGCCTGGAGTGTACTGGGGAGGGTCAACACCGGGGAGCTGTTTTTT	CAWSVLGRVNTGELFF
TRBV3-1/TRBV3-2	TRBJ2-1	NA	NA	TGTGCCAGCAGCCAAGAGCCCTGGGCCAGCTCCTACAATGAGCAGTTCTTC	CASSQEPWASSYNEQFF
TRBV19	TRBJ1-2	NA	NA	TGTGCCAGTAGTATCCTGGCAACGTACTATGGCTACACCTTC	CASSILATYYGYTF
TRBV7-8	TRBJ1-3	NA	NA	TGTGCCAGCAGCTTAGACAGGATCTCTGGAAACACCATATATTTT	CASSLDRISGNTIYF
TRBV11-2	TRBJ2-5	NA	NA	TGTGCCAGCAGCTTAGGCTCGACCCCACAAGAGACCCAGTACTTC	CASSLGSTPQETQYF
TRBV5-1	TRBJ2-1	NA	NA	TGCGCCAGCAGCTTGGAGGGGTCTCGAGACGATGAGCAGTTCTTC	CASSLEGSRDDEQFF